The subject of this entry is one T cell receptor (beta chain). In its sample, this clonotype was seen a few times. The antigen this receptor binds is unknown. No much larger clone exists at a distance of one base, and base qualities are not known. This record belongs to a study of tumor and adjacent non-tumor tissue in lung cancer (dated by TCRdb to the late 2010s). About the study as a whole: Of the cohort, about 11 patients had adenocarcinoma, 2 had squamous cell carcinoma and 1 had small cell lung cancer. Sequencing produced some 130,000,000 productive TCRbeta reads in total, an average of about 3.8 million reads per sample. More than 25 paired specimens, one tumor and one normal lung sample per patient, were profiled by TCRbeta CDR3 sequencing. The study compared bulk TCRbeta repertoires from lung tumor tissue and matched distant non-tumor lung tissue of some 15 lung cancer patients. Ages among the 15 or so patients ranged from about 30 to 85 years, there were around ten men and 5 women, and disease was at TNM stage I to III. Study-wide findings and limitations: The top 100 clones accounted for a significantly larger cumulative portion of the repertoire in normal lung than in tumor tissue. Peripheral blood was not sequenced, so blood TCRbeta repertoires in these lung cancer patients were not examined. The cohort had only 15 or so patients, and the authors noted that larger samples and more detailed clinical data are needed. Significantly higher TCR diversity was found in younger patients, and higher tumor TCR diversity was associated with shorter overall and disease-free survival. TCR diversity (inverse Simpson) was significantly higher in tumor than in normal lung tissue (roughly 430 vs 170, P = 0.0075, Mann-Whitney U test). The methods do not name the sequencing platform or mention unique molecular identifiers.

The library was generated by multiplex PCR. For sequencing, an Illumina HiSeq 2500 was employed. Following protocols modified from ARM-PCR, the researchers constructed TCRbeta libraries through three rounds of nested PCR with primers (Table S4). Before sequencing, PCR products of 200-500 bp were excised from the gel and purified with the QIAquick gel extraction kit. On the authors' methods: Reads were cleaned using Trimmomatic, were merged into complete CDR3 sequences using FLASH, and were assigned to V(D)J germline segments using MiTCR. Clonal diversity was computed as the inverse Simpson's index with VDJtools. In-frame sequences lacking a premature stop codon were counted as productive reads. TCRdb reanalyzed the raw reads on its own, using fastp at Q25 for trimming and MiXCR for clone calling, and kept in-frame beta chains. A single entry per CDR3 protein holds the most common genes and DNA from its merged rows. These V and J calls derive from TCRdb rather than the authors' analysis. This sample has 200,000 or so distinct CDR3 sequences in its table, and approximately 74% of those were observed once. The ten biggest clones cover roughly a quarter of the sample.

Germline trimming amounts to 5 bases on V and 1 base on J, with 5 as the count of junction bases outside the gene matches. The CDR3 has 15 amino acids, counting the end cysteine and phenylalanine. Only CDR3 DNA is held: 45 bases, read in frame from base 1. RNA was isolated from bulk, unsorted tissue, and RNA quality was assessed with a NanoDrop ND-1000 and an Agilent 2100. Newly diagnosed lung cancer patients without prior chemotherapy who had been admitted for thoracic surgery in China between August and November 2014 were enrolled as donors. Patients who had received previous radiotherapy or chemotherapy, or who had another concurrent cancer, were excluded from the study. Surgical tissue pieces of about 1-2.3 cm3 were preserved in RNAlater solution and were kept at -80 degrees C until use.

The TCR sequence derives from a man aged 60-69 years with non-small cell lung cancer. The sequenced material came from lung tumor tissue. This receptor chain uses TRBV12-3 or TRBV12-4 and TRBJ1-5, and TRBD1 matches 7 of the central bases. Here the CDR3 is given as CASSPQGGSNQPQHF. The DNA sequence is as follows: TGTGCCAGCAGTCCTCAGGGGGGAAGCAATCAGCCCCAGCATTTT.